This T cell receptor (beta chain) derives from a study of OX40 agonist ivuxolimab in advanced cancers. Germline V lookup: CDR1 WNHNN, CDR2 SYGVQD (reference sequence). The J segment lost 5 bases and the V segment lost 5 bases, leaving 5 bases of the junction unmatched. The CDR3 length is 16 residues. Assay used: immunoSEQ multiplex PCR; TCRdb lists only in-frame clones, some missing. Found here are 60,000 to 65,000 clones, under 95% of them singletons; the top ten hold 0.55% to 0.8%. General study results and limits: Averaged across samples, CD8+ T cells carried more expanded clones than CD4+ did.

With regard to this clone: Its antigen is unidentified.

This TCR derives from an adult with an advanced solid tumor such as melanoma, head and neck, liver or kidney cancer. This chain links TRBV10-1 with TRBJ2-2; 13 bases are shared with TRBD2. This specimen consisted of CD4+ or CD8+ T cells sorted from blood, obtained in a trial of the OX40 agonist ivuxolimab. The CDR3 protein is CASSRTSGRGTGELFF. DNA for the CDR3: TGCGCCAGCAGTCGGACTAGCGGGAGAGGGACCGGGGAGCTGTTTTTT.